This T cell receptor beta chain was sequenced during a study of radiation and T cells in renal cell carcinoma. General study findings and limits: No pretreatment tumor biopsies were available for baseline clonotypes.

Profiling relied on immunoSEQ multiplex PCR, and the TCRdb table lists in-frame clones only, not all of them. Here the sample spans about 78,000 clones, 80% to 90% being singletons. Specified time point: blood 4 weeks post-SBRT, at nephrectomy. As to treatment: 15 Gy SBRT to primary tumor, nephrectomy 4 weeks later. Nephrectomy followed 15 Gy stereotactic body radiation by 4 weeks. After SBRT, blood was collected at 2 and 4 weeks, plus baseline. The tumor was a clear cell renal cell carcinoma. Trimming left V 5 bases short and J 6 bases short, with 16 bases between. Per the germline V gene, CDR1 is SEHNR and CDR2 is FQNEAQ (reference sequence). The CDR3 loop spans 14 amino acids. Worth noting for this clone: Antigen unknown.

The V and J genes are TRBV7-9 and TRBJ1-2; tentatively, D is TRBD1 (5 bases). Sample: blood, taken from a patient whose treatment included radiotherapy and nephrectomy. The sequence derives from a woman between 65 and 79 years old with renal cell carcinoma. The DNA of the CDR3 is TGTGCCAGCAGCCCGACATGGGGGGTTGATGGCTACACCTTC. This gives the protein CASSPTWGVDGYTF.